This TCR beta chain was sequenced during a study of OX40 agonist ivuxolimab in advanced cancers. Study observations and caveats: With doses of 0.1 to 3.0 mg/kg, CD4+ and CD8+ blood T cells had undergone clonal expansion by week 6.

The CDR3 spans 16 residues. Germline V lookup: CDR1 SGDLS, CDR2 YYNGEE. The V segment lost 0 bases and the J segment 4 bases; nucleotides outside the gene matches: 9. TCRdb keeps only in-frame clones here, not all; method: immunoSEQ multiplex PCR. The repertoire holds around 35,000 clones, with approximately 78% as singletons. This clone has only a few counts. The antigen remains undetermined. The chain combines TRBV9 with TRBJ2-7, with 8 bases that match TRBD1. This TCR was sampled from an adult with an advanced solid tumor such as melanoma, head and neck, liver or kidney cancer. Sample: CD4+ or CD8+ T cells sorted from blood, taken in a trial of the OX40 agonist ivuxolimab. The CDR3 sequence is CASSVGTGTPDYEQYF. As DNA, the CDR3 is TGTGCCAGCAGCGTAGGGACAGGGACGCCAGATTACGAGCAGTACTTC.